This TCR beta chain was recorded in a study of T cell repertoires in cytomegalovirus infection. On the study more broadly: Based on public TCR beta signatures, there were indications of CMV infection and of a matching HLA type. Findings and caveats of the study: HLA-C-restricted, CMV-specific TCR beta clonotypes were dominant ex vivo. Of the TCR beta families, the public ones yielded a cumulative frequency that identified carriers of CMV plus the relevant HLA.

Trimming pared 2 bases from V and 5 bases from J, leaving 13 bases between. The CDR3 spans 14 residues. Germline lookup yields CDR1 SGHTA and CDR2 FQGNSA. MiXCR was run by TCRdb on the reads, yielding one entry per CDR3 protein. Of fewer than 250,000 distinct CDR3 sequences in the sample, more than 9% were seen once. Many counts were recorded for this clonotype. Its target is not known. The TCR comes from a human donor in good health (CMV status not recorded). Some clones in this sample may be carry-over from other donors' samples. V is TRBV7-2 and J is TRBJ2-7; the D call may be TRBD1 or TRBD2 (6 bases each). Sequencing was carried out using PBMCs. CDR3 loop: CASSLSGAKDEQYF. CDR3 coding DNA: TGTGCCAGCAGCTTATCGGGGGCAAAAGACGAGCAGTACTTC.